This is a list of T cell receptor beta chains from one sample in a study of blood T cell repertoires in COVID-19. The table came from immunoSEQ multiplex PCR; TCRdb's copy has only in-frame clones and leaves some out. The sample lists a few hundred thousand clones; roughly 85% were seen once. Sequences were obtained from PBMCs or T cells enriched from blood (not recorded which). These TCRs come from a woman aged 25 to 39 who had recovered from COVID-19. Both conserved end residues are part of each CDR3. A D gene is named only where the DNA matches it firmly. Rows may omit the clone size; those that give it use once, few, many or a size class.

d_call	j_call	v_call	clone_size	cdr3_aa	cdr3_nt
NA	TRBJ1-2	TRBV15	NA	CATSTGGLCTF	TGTGCCACCAGCACGGGGGGGCTCTGCACCTTC
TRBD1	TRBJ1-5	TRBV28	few	CASSLGATGVNQPQHF	TGTGCCAGCAGTTTGGGGGCCACAGGGGTAAATCAGCCCCAGCATTTT
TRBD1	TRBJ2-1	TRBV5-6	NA	CASSLQGEAYNEQFF	TGTGCCAGCAGCTTGCAGGGGGAAGCCTACAATGAGCAGTTCTTC
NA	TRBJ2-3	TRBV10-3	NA	CAISEGQADTQYF	TGTGCCATCAGTGAGGGACAAGCAGATACGCAGTATTTT
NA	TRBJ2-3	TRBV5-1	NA	CASLSVGADTQYF	TGCGCCAGCCTGTCGGTCGGGGCAGATACGCAGTATTTT
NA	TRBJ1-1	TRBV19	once	CASNPVIGRMNTEAFF	TGTGCCAGTAATCCCGTAATAGGGAGGATGAACACTGAAGCTTTCTTT
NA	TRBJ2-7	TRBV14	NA	CASSPIGRVGYEQYF	TGTGCCAGCAGCCCCATCGGCAGGGTCGGATACGAGCAGTACTTC
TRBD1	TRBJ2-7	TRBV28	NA	CASSLGQGGSYEQYF	TGTGCCAGCAGCCTGGGACAGGGGGGGTCCTACGAGCAGTACTTC
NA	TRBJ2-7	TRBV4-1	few	CASSPYPTGVYEQYF	TGCGCCAGCAGCCCCTACCCAACGGGAGTCTACGAGCAGTACTTC
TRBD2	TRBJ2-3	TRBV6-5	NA	CASSYSRERGDTQYF	TGTGCCAGCAGTTACTCGCGGGAGCGGGGAGATACGCAGTATTTT
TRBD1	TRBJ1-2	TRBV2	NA	CASSAGGVGEGYTF	TGTGCCAGCAGCGCAGGGGGCGTTGGCGAGGGCTACACCTTC
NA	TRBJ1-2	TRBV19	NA	CASSIVARNYGYTF	TGTGCCAGTAGTATAGTGGCCAGGAACTATGGCTACACCTTC